The clone carrying this T cell receptor (beta chain) turned up a few times. Its antigen is not known. The data are from a study of blood T cells in healthy people across ages. Study background: About one barcoded TCR beta cDNA was captured per two T cells.

This CDR3 region has 13 residues. The V gene's germline CDR1 is SGHTA and CDR2 FQGNSA. The V end was cut by 3 bases, the J end by 9 bases, with 14 bases between. The study, taken as a whole, reports: Naive T cell percentage by flow cytometry tracked strongly with beta diversity. With donor CMV status unknown, expanded clonotype changes were possibly confounded.

Alongside a J-beta primer mix, a sample-barcoded 5' primer served in a second PCR lasting about 7 to 11 cycles. Each sample provided no less than 2.5 million CDR3-containing paired-end reads. Each CDR3 protein is one row after TCRdb ran MiXCR on the 5' RACE reads. This sample has 550,000 to 700,000 distinct CDR3 sequences, with approximately 27% found just once. This chain joins TRBV7-2 and TRBJ2-5; maybe TRBD2 (5 bases). The sample comprised blood. This receptor was taken from a woman aged 70-85 years in good health. CDR3 sequence reads: CASSFFSLDAQYF. The CDR3, as DNA: TGTGCCAGCAGCTTCTTTTCACTAGACGCCCAGTACTTC.